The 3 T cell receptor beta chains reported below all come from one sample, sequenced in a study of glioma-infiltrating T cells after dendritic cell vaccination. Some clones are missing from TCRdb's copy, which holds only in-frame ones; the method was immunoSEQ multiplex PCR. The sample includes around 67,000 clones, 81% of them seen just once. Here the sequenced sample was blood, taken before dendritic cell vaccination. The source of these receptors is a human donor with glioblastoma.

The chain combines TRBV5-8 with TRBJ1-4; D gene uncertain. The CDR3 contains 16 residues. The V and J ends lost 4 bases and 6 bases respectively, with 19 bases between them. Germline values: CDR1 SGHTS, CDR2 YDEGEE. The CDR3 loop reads CASSHTQFRAHEKLFF. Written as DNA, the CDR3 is TGTGCCAGCAGCCACACACAGTTCCGCGCTCATGAAAAACTGTTTTTT.

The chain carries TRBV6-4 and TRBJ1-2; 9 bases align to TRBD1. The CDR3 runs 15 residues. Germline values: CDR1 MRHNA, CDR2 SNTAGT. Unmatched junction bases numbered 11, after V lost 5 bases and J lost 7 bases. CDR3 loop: CASSRIPGQGGGYTF. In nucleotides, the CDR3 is TGTGCCAGCAGTCGCATCCCGGGACAGGGAGGTGGCTACACCTTC.

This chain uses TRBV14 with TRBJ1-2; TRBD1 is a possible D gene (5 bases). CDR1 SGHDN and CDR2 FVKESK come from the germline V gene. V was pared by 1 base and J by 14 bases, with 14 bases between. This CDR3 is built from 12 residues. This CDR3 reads CASSQASRGKTF. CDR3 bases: TGTGCCAGCAGCCAAGCCTCCCGGGGGAAGACCTTC.